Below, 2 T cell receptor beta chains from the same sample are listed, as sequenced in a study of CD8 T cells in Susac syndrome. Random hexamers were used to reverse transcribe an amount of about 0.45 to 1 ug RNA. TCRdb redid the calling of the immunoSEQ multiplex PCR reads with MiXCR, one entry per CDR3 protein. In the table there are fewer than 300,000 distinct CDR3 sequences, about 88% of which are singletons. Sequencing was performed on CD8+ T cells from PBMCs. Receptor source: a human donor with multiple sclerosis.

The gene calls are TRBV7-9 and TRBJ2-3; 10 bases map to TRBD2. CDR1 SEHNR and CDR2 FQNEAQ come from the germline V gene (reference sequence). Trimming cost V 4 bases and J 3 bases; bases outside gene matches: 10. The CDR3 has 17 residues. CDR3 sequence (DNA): TGTGCCAGCAGCTCCCGCCAGCGGGAGGGCGCGACAGATACGCAGTATTTT. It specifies CASSSRQREGATDTQYF.

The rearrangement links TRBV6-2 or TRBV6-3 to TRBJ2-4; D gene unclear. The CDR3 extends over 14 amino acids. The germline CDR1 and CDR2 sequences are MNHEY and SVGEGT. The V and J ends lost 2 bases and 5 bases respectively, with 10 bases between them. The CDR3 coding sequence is TGTGCCAGCAGTTACACGAAGCGCGAAAACATTCAGTACTTC. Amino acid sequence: CASSYTKRENIQYF.